The clone carrying this TCR beta chain came up a few times. Unique molecular identifiers tagged the TCRbeta library. TCRdb itself ran the PCR reads through MiXCR, one entry per CDR3 protein. The sample lists about 830,000 distinct CDR3 sequences, 15% to 20% occurring once. The sample comes from a study of T-cell reconstitution after alpha-beta-depleted transplantation in children. This CDR3 has 14 amino acids. Between the trimmed V and J ends, which lost 3 bases and 2 bases, there was a span of 11 bases. The germline gives CDR1 MNHEY, CDR2 SMNVEV (reference sequence). Sequenced material: PBMCs, mostly from graft donor cells, taken 360 days after TCRalphabeta/CD19-depleted stem cell transplant. The V gene is TRBV27, the J gene TRBJ2-7; no clear D. This clonotype was sampled from a male patient younger than 18 who had a stem cell transplant for acute lymphoblastic leukemia, so the T cells may come from the graft donor. CDR3 region: CASSFLAPPYEQYF. The DNA for the CDR3 is TGTGCCAGCAGTTTTTTAGCCCCTCCCTACGAGCAGTACTTC.